Each of the 4 T cell receptor beta chains below was sequenced from the same sample in a study of shared clonotypes between healthy human individuals (dated by TCRdb to the early 2020s). For the CD8 naive samples, CD45RO-negative cells were positively selected for CCR7, yielding a CD45RA+CCR7+ population from which TemRA cells were excluded. The library was built by means of the immunoSEQ multiplex PCR assay. This is the immuneACCESS table as TCRdb keeps it, with only in-frame sequences that have V and J called. A part of the clones is gone; compared with another copy, unresolved V genes explain less than half, and the rest is unexplained. For this sample there are approximately 2,200,000 clones; 85% to 95% appear just once. The ten top clones hold roughly 1.8% of the sample. The sequencing input was naive CD8+ T cells from PBMCs. Read against the paper, the sample's cell subset or site label means: CD45RA+CCR7+. All receptors derive from a man younger than 35 in good health. Some clones in this sample may be carry-over from other donors' samples.

The V call is TRBV28, the J call TRBJ2-7; D may be TRBD2 (5 bases). Germline CDR1 MDHEN, CDR2 SYDVKM. The V and J ends lost 3 bases and 2 bases respectively, with 20 bases between them. This CDR3 has 17 residues. CDR3 bases: TGTGCCAGCAGTTTCCCCGGACTTTCAATTACCGCCTACGAGCAGTACTTC. Translation: CASSFPGLSITAYEQYF.

The chain has TRBV6-1 and TRBJ2-3, with 11 bases fitting TRBD2. Germline V CDR1 and CDR2: MNHNS, SASEGT. With V trimmed by 6 bases and J by 3 bases, 5 bases remained unmatched. This CDR3 comprises 15 residues. The CDR3 loop is CASRPGLADTDTQYF. The CDR3 DNA reads TGTGCCAGCAGACCGGGACTAGCGGATACAGATACGCAGTATTTT.

To note about this clone: The sample holds other DNA sequences that translate to the same CDR3. The V and J genes are TRBV11-2 and TRBJ1-5, with TRBD1 identical over 7 bases. The CDR3 spans 15 residues. V was clipped by 3 bases and J by 6 bases; unmatched bases: 8. Looked up from germline, CDR1 is SGHAT and CDR2 is FQNNGV. For the CDR3, the DNA is TGTGCCAGCAGCTTGGGGGCAGGGGGGACTCAGCCCCAGCATTTT. It is translated as CASSLGAGGTQPQHF.

The genes are TRBV27 and TRBJ2-2, with D possibly matching TRBD2 (5 bases). Germline-derived CDR1 and CDR2 are MNHEY and SMNVEV (reference sequence). V lost 1 base to trimming and J lost 2 bases, with 11 bases between them. The CDR3 length is 16 residues. CDR3 loop: CASSLFRGQNTGELFF. DNA of the CDR3: TGTGCCAGCAGTTTATTTCGCGGGCAAAACACCGGGGAGCTGTTTTTT.